This TCR beta chain was obtained from a study of cytomegalovirus exposure and HLA in healthy donors. Study-level results: A later analysis showed that HLA-associated TCR beta chains had undergone more clonal expansion than equally common others. According to an earlier analysis, most TCR beta V segments yielded productive rearrangements about 87% or about 30% of the time.

Both 60 Vbeta primers and 13 Jbeta primers went into the PCR. Clones were sequenced by immunoSEQ multiplex PCR, and TCRdb holds only the in-frame ones, with some missing. Here the sample spans under 250,000 clones, roughly four fifths being singletons. Regarding this clone: Its cognate antigen is unknown.

This CDR3 is 14 amino acids long. CDR1 and CDR2 (germline): MNHEY, SVGAGI. Deletions cut 2 bases from V and 1 base from J, with 8 bases between. This receptor was obtained from a woman in her forties or fifties in good health and CMV-seropositive. The sequencing sample was made of PBMCs. The chain couples TRBV6-5 to TRBJ1-1; a weak D match, TRBD1 (5 bases). The CDR3 DNA reads TGTGCCAGCAGTTACCATGGACAGAACACTGAAGCTTTCTTT. Protein: CASSYHGQNTEAFF.